Shown below are 2 T cell receptor beta chains from a single sample sequenced in a study of CD8 T cells in Susac syndrome (dated by TCRdb to between 2019 and 2020). Library construction relied on the immunoSEQ multiplex PCR assay. RNA was extracted using the RNeasy kit, and roughly 0.5 to 1 microgram was reverse transcribed with random hexamers. TCRdb trimmed public reads at Q25 via fastp, called clones via MiXCR and kept in-frame beta chains. Each CDR3 protein appears once, grouped with its most common genes and DNA. The sample table records hundreds of thousands of distinct CDR3 sequences; 93% of these occur just once. Around 0.07% of the sample comes from the top ten. The sample consisted of CD4+ T cells from PBMCs. These TCRs come from a human donor with multiple sclerosis.

The chain couples TRBV30 to TRBJ1-1; D might be TRBD1 (5 bases). Germline V gives CDR1 GTSNPN, CDR2 SVGIG (reference sequence). V was shortened by 8 bases and J by 4 bases, with 17 bases between the two germline ends. The CDR3 totals 13 residues. The CDR3 nucleotides read TGTGCCACCCGGGGTGACGGGGGCACTGAAGCTTTCTTT. This translates into CATRGDGGTEAFF.

Here the CDR3 DNA reads TGTGCCAGCAGCCAAGGTCAGCCGCTTAGCGGAGCCCCCACAGATACGCAGTATTTT. It specifies CASSQGQPLSGAPTDTQYF. This rearrangement joins TRBV3-1 to TRBJ2-3; maybe TRBD2 (6 bases). Trimming pared 1 base from V and 2 bases from J, leaving 22 bases between. The CDR3 runs to 19 residues. Germline CDR1 and CDR2: LGHDT and YNNKEL (reference sequence).